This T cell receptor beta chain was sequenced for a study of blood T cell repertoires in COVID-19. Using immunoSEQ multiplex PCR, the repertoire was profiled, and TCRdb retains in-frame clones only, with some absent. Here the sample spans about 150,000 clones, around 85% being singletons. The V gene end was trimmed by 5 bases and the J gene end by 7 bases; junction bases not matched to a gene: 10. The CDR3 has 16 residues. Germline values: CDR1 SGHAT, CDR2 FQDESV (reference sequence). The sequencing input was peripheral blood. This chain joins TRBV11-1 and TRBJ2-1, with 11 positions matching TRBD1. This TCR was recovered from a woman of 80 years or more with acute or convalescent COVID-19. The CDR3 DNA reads TGTGCCAGCAGCCTGTTGGGACAGGGGGGGTGGAATGAGCAGTTCTTC. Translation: CASSLLGQGGWNEQFF.